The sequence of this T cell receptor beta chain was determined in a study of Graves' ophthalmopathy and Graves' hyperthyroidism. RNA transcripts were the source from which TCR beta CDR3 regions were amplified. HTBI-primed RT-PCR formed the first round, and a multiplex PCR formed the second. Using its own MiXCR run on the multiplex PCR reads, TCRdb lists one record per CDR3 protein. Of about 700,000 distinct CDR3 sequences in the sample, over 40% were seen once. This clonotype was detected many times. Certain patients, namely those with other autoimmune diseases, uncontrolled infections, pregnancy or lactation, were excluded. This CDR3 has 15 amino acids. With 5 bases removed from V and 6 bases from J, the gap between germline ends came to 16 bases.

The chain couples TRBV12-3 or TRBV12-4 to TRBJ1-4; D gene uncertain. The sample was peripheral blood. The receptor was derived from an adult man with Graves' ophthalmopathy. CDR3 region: CASSPSSRGYEKLFF. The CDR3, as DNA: TGTGCCAGCAGTCCGTCTAGCCGCGGATATGAAAAACTGTTTTTT.